This record looks at one T cell receptor beta chain sequence and its context. The antigen remains undetermined. CDR1 is SGHRS and CDR2 is YFSETQ in the germline V gene. V was clipped by 3 bases and J by 1 base, with 13 bases between them. There are 15 residues in the CDR3. This record comes from a study of cytomegalovirus exposure and HLA in healthy donors. In the study overall: Early release data held 75 million to 100 million unique TCRs from HLA-typed donors. Of approximately 400 genotyped donors, about 81% clustered with self-reported Caucasian donors. Study-level findings and limits: Cytomegalovirus-associated TCR beta chains were listed, numbering roughly 150. The classifier reportedly diagnosed cytomegalovirus status with high specificity and sensitivity.

In the PCR, 60 Vbeta and 13 Jbeta primers were used. TCRdb's table, derived via immunoSEQ multiplex PCR, lists solely in-frame clones and lacks some. This table holds about 200,000 clones, around 77% found once. This chain links TRBV5-1 with TRBJ1-2, with a tentative D call TRBD1 (5 bases). Sequences were obtained from PBMCs. The sequence derives from a woman aged 25 to 39 in good health and CMV-seronegative. As DNA, the CDR3 is TGCGCCAGCAGCTCCACCCGACAGAATAACTATGGCTACACCTTC. This gives the protein CASSSTRQNNYGYTF. Filled out from reference TRBV5-1 and TRBJ1-2, the complete variable domain reads KAGVTQTPRYLIKTRGQQVTLSCSPISGHRSVSWYQQTPGQGLQFLFEYFSETQRNKGNFPGRFSGRQFSNSRSEMNVSTLELGDSALYLCASSSTRQNNYGYTFGSGTRLTVV.